A selection of T cell receptor beta chains follows, all from one sample in a study of Ad26.COV2.S vaccination and SARS-CoV-2 variants. Method: immunoSEQ multiplex PCR; TCRdb's copy keeps in-frame clones and lacks some. The repertoire consists of roughly 420,000 clones, with over 75% occurring once and the leading ten covering 3.6%. The input for sequencing was peripheral blood, taken in a trial of Ad26.COV2.S vaccine versus placebo. These TCRs come from a person between 18 and 60 years old who received the Ad26.COV2.S COVID-19 vaccine or a placebo. CDR3s leave out the opening cysteine and the closing phenylalanine or tryptophan. D genes are given only for firm matches.

d_gene: TRBD1; v_gene: TRBV27; CDR3aa: ASSLVGGAGYGYT
d_gene: TRBD1; v_gene: TRBV29-1; CDR3aa: SVWAGGSQPQH
d_gene: TRBD2; v_gene: TRBV5-4; CDR3aa: ASSLDRGGGEQY
d_gene: .; v_gene: TRBV5-4; CDR3aa: ASSLGGKSSYEQY
d_gene: .; v_gene: TRBV27; CDR3aa: ASSLIDLVGPSGNTIY
d_gene: .; v_gene: TRBV7-2; CDR3aa: ASSLASGSFTDTQY
d_gene: TRBD2; v_gene: TRBV5-1; CDR3aa: ASAASGVRETQY
d_gene: .; v_gene: TRBV11-2; CDR3aa: ASSLSQVYNEQF
d_gene: TRBD1; v_gene: TRBV19; CDR3aa: ASLQGGFNQPQH
d_gene: .; v_gene: TRBV18; CDR3aa: ASSPRLTPGELF
d_gene: .; v_gene: TRBV7-8; CDR3aa: ASSSPPGVGDEQY
d_gene: .; v_gene: TRBV6-1; CDR3aa: ASSEEGVGELF
d_gene: .; v_gene: TRBV7-8; CDR3aa: ASSFGSDTQY
d_gene: .; v_gene: TRBV7-6; CDR3aa: ASSPTTAYTDTQY
d_gene: .; v_gene: TRBV11-2; CDR3aa: ASSRDNSNGYT
d_gene: .; v_gene: TRBV28; CDR3aa: ASSQRQGWAEQY
d_gene: TRBD2; v_gene: TRBV3-1/TRBV3-2; CDR3aa: ASSLAGGRNEQF
d_gene: .; v_gene: TRBV6-6; CDR3aa: ASSLDSSAQPQH
d_gene: .; v_gene: TRBV15; CDR3aa: ATSNRAQHDEQY
d_gene: .; v_gene: TRBV4-2; CDR3aa: ASSRLGGGTGELF
d_gene: .; v_gene: TRBV7-3; CDR3aa: ASSQGPQANTGELF
d_gene: .; v_gene: TRBV24-1; CDR3aa: ATSDYTQGQETQY
d_gene: .; v_gene: TRBV28; CDR3aa: ASSSRLGPYEQY
d_gene: TRBD2; v_gene: TRBV6-6; CDR3aa: ASTRGGHTDTQY
d_gene: TRBD1; v_gene: TRBV24-1; CDR3aa: ATSDARDRAQPQH
d_gene: TRBD1; v_gene: TRBV4-3; CDR3aa: ASSHYRGTEAF
d_gene: TRBD2; v_gene: TRBV6-5; CDR3aa: ASSRGTSGGNEQF
d_gene: .; v_gene: TRBV4-1; CDR3aa: ASSQGGVGMEDTQY
d_gene: .; v_gene: TRBV3-1/TRBV3-2; CDR3aa: ASSQQGKDYGYT
d_gene: .; v_gene: TRBV29-1; CDR3aa: SVVPRQGWETQY
d_gene: .; v_gene: TRBV6-1; CDR3aa: ASSELVGSSGNTIY
d_gene: .; v_gene: TRBV24-1; CDR3aa: ATRQSYEQY
d_gene: .; v_gene: TRBV9; CDR3aa: ASSSTGGTNYGYT
d_gene: .; v_gene: TRBV4-3; CDR3aa: ASSQAQGEAYGYT
d_gene: .; v_gene: TRBV14; CDR3aa: ASSHSGWHTGELF
d_gene: .; v_gene: TRBV11-2; CDR3aa: ASSGPGNTIY
d_gene: .; v_gene: TRBV7-2; CDR3aa: ASSLTSAGNYGYT
d_gene: .; v_gene: TRBV6-2/TRBV6-3; CDR3aa: ASSQQGRRQPQH
d_gene: .; v_gene: TRBV4-1; CDR3aa: ASSQDDRTGGYT
d_gene: .; v_gene: TRBV28; CDR3aa: ASKGDFNYEQY
d_gene: .; v_gene: TRBV6-5; CDR3aa: ASSYSTAVNTEAF
d_gene: .; v_gene: TRBV6-2/TRBV6-3; CDR3aa: ASSLSYSLPNTGELF
d_gene: TRBD1; v_gene: TRBV7-2; CDR3aa: ASSRPGGNQPQH
d_gene: TRBD1; v_gene: TRBV9; CDR3aa: ASSAWTGANEKLF
d_gene: .; v_gene: TRBV30; CDR3aa: AWRETGKAF
d_gene: .; v_gene: TRBV9; CDR3aa: ASSGGGAGANVLT